Shown below are 6 T cell receptor beta chains from a single sample sequenced in a study of CD8+CD57+ T cells in acquired aplastic anemia. Using genomic DNA as the template, TCR beta VDJ and CDR3 profiling was carried out. TCRdb recomputed calls from the reads with MiXCR, one row per CDR3 protein. The sample lists some 410,000 distinct CDR3 sequences, approximately 70% occurring once. Sequencing was done on a sample of sorted CD4+, CD8+, or CD8+CD57+ T cells (not recorded which) from PBMCs. These receptors all stem from a human donor in good health, serving as a control.

V gene TRBV3-1 combines with J gene TRBJ2-1, with D uncertain. CDR1 and CDR2 (germline): LGHDT, YNNKEL (reference sequence). CDR3 length equals 15 residues. V shed 0 bases and J shed 3 bases, with 9 bases lying between them. This CDR3 is CASSQDLSRYNEQFF. CDR3 nucleotides: TGTGCCAGCAGCCAAGATTTATCCCGCTACAATGAGCAGTTCTTC.

With respect to this clonotype: The CDR3 end shows no conserved phenylalanine or tryptophan, and so a read error is likely. The V gene is TRBV5-1, the J gene TRBJ1-1; perhaps TRBD1 as D (6 bases). The CDR3 runs to 16 residues. CDR1 and CDR2 from the germline V gene are SGHRS and YFSETQ. CDR3 DNA sequence: TGTGCCAGCAGTGCGCTGAGGGGGGCGATGAACACTGAAGCTTTCTCT. This encodes CASSALRGAMNTEAFS.

The chain joins TRBV20-1 to TRBJ1-6, with 7 positions matching TRBD1. CDR1 and CDR2 from the germline V gene are DFQATT and SNEGSKA (reference sequence). CDR3 length: 14 amino acids. The V segment lost 4 bases and the J segment 6 bases; nucleotides outside the gene matches: 6. This CDR3 reads CSATDRLINSPLHF. DNA for the CDR3: TGCAGTGCTACGGACAGGCTAATTAATTCACCCCTCCACTTT.

Comment on this clonotype: The CDR3 does not end in the conserved phenylalanine or tryptophan, so this is likely a read error. No DNA is shown, since the ends of the CDR3 on it are uncertain; the CDR3 is the one TCRdb lists. The V call is TRBV7-6, the J call TRBJ2-7. A total of 14 residues make up the CDR3, ends included. Per germline, CDR1 SGHVS and CDR2 FNYEAQ. The chain's CDR3 is CASSLPARTAESSI.

The rearrangement links TRBV7-9 to TRBJ2-7, with 8 bases aligning to TRBD1. The J call may not be correct, given that the DNA end is closer to TRBJ2-1. Germline V gene sequence: CDR1 SEHNR, CDR2 FQNEAQ (reference sequence). CDR3 length: 14 residues. This CDR3 is CASSLSTGVSSQFF. CDR3 in DNA: TGTGCCAGCAGCTTGTCGACAGGGGTGTCTTCACAGTTCTTC.

The chain has TRBV5-4 and TRBJ1-1; D gene unclear. CDR1 and CDR2 from the germline V gene are SGHNT and YYREEE (reference sequence). V lost 4 bases, J lost 0 bases, and 16 bases lay in between. The CDR3 loop spans 16 amino acids. CDR3 amino acids: CASSPALAALNTEAFF. The CDR3 region has the DNA TGTGCCAGCAGCCCCGCACTAGCAGCCTTGAACACTGAAGCTTTCTTT.